This T cell receptor beta chain appears in the sequencing data of a study of cytomegalovirus exposure and HLA in healthy donors. Primers: 60 Vbeta forward and 13 Jbeta reverse. Method: immunoSEQ multiplex PCR; TCRdb's copy keeps in-frame clones and lacks some. The sample yields 130,000 to 150,000 clones, approximately 79% seen once. Regarding this clone: What it binds is unknown.

With V trimmed by 3 bases and J by 10 bases, 3 bases remained unmatched. The V gene's germline CDR1 is SGHAT and CDR2 FQNNGV. The CDR3 runs 12 residues. Healthy people donating bone marrow made up the donors. Findings of the study overall: A prior analysis recorded that most TCR beta V segments were productive about 90% or about 30% of the time. Researchers reported that a few CMV-associated chains were confirmed in vitro as CMV antigen-specific. A later analysis found TCR association rates differed by HLA locus, highest for DRB1 and lowest for HLA-C.

Sequencing input: PBMCs. The source of this sequence is a woman in her twenties or thirties in good health and CMV-seronegative. The chain employs TRBV11-2 and TRBJ1-1, with 9 bases fitting TRBD1. CDR3 loop: CASSFTGGLAFF. In nucleotides, the CDR3 is TGTGCCAGCAGCTTCACAGGGGGCCTAGCTTTCTTT.